This T cell receptor (beta chain) was identified in a study of blood T cell repertoires in COVID-19. Study information: The United States, Italy and Spain supplied acute and convalescent COVID-19 samples.

The V gene lost 0 bases and the J gene lost 1 base, with 6 bases spanning the gap. The CDR3 has 14 amino acids. Per germline, CDR1 LGHNA and CDR2 YNFKEQ. The assay was immunoSEQ multiplex PCR, and TCRdb's table has in-frame clones only and misses some. The sample lists roughly 120,000 clones, around 86% occurring once. The source is a man aged 35 to 55 with acute or convalescent COVID-19. The rearrangement links TRBV4-2 to TRBJ1-2; D gene unclear. Sequencing was performed on peripheral blood. The CDR3 here is CASSQDENNYGYTF. The CDR3 DNA reads as TGTGCCAGCAGCCAAGATGAGAATAACTATGGCTACACCTTC.